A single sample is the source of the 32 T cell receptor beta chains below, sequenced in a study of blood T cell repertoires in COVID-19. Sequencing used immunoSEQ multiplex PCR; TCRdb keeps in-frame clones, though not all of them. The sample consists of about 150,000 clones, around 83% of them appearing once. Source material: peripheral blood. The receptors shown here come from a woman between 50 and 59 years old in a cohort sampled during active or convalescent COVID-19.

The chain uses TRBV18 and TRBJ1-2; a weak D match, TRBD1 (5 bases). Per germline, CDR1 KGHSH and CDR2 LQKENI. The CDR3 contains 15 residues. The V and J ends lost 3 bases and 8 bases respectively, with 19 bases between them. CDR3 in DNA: TGTGCCAGCTCACCGTCCAGGGAATCTTTCGGCGGCTACACCTTC. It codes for CASSPSRESFGGYTF. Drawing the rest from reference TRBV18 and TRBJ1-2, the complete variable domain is NAGVMQNPRHLVRRRGQEARLRCSPMKGHSHVYWYRQLPEEGLKFMVYLQKENIIDESGMPKERFSAEFPKEGPSILRIQQVVRGDSAAYFCASSPSRESFGGYTFGSGTRLTVV.

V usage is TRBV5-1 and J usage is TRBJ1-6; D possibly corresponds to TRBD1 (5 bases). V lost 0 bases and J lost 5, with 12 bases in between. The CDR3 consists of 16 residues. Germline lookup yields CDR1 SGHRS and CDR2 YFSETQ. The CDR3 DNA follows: TGCGCCAGCAGCTTGGAGCCGTCAGGGAATAATTCACCCCTCCACTTT. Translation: CASSLEPSGNNSPLHF.

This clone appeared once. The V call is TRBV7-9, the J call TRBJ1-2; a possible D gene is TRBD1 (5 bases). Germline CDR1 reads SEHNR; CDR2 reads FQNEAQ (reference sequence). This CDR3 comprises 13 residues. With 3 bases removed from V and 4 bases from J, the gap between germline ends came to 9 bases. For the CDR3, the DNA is TGTGCCAGCAGCTTCGGGGGTATCTATGGCTACACCTTC. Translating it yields CASSFGGIYGYTF.

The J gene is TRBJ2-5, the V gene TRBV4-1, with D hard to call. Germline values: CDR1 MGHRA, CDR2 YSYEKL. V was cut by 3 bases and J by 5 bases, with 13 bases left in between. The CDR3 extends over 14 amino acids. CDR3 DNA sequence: TGCGCCAGCAGCCAGAACTATGAGAGGGAGACCCAGTACTTC. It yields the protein CASSQNYERETQYF.

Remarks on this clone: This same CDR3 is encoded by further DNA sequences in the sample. The CDR3 region is CASSLDRGGYEQYF. CDR3 DNA: TGTGCCAGCAGCCTGGACAGGGGGGGGTACGAGCAGTACTTC. The chain employs TRBV11-2 and TRBJ2-7; 10 nucleotides match TRBD1. The CDR3 extends over 14 amino acids. Germline trimming cut 5 bases from V and 4 bases from J; bases unmatched to any gene: 5. Germline V gene sequence: CDR1 SGHAT, CDR2 FQNNGV.

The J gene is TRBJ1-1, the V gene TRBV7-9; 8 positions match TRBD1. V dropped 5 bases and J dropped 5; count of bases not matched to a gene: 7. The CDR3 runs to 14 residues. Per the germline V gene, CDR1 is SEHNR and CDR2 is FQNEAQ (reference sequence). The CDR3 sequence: CASSGGTGRTEAFF. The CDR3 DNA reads TGTGCCAGCAGCGGCGGGACAGGAAGAACTGAAGCTTTCTTT.

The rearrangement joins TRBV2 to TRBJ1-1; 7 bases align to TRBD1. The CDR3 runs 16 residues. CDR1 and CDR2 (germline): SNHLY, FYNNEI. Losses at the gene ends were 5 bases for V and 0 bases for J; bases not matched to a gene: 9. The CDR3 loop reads CASSLQQGRVNTEAFF. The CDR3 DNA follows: TGTGCCAGCAGTCTACAACAGGGGCGAGTGAACACTGAAGCTTTCTTT.

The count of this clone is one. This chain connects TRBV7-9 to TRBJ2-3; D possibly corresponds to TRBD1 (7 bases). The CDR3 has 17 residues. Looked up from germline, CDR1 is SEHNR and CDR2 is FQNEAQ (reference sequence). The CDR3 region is CALMGGAEGGLTDTQYF. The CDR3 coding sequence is TGTGCTCTAATGGGGGGAGCGGAAGGGGGCCTCACAGATACGCAGTATTTT.

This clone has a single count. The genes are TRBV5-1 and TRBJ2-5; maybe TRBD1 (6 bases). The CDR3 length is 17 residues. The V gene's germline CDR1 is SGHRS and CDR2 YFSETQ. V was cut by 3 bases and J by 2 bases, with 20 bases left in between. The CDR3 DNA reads TGCGCCAGCAGCTGGAACCAACCCACAGGGACGCAAGAGACCCAGTACTTC. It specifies CASSWNQPTGTQETQYF.

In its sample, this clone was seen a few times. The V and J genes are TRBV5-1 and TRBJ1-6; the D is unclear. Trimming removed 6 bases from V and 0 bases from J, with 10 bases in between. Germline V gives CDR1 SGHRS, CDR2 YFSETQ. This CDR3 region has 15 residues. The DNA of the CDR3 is TGCGCCAGCAATGATGAGAGCTCCTATAATTCACCCCTCCACTTT. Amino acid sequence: CASNDESSYNSPLHF.

The CDR3 sequence is CASSRDRGSYNEQFF. Written as DNA, the CDR3 is TGTGCCAGCAGCCGGGACAGGGGATCCTACAATGAGCAGTTCTTC. V and J are TRBV11-2 and TRBJ2-1, with 10 bases aligning to TRBD1. Germline trimming cut 5 bases from V and 1 base from J; bases unmatched to any gene: 2. CDR3 size: 15 residues. Germline values: CDR1 SGHAT, CDR2 FQNNGV.

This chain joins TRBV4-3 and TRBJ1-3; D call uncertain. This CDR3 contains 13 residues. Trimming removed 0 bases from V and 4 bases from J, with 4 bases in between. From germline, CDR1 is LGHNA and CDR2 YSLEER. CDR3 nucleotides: TGCGCCAGCAGCCAAGAACGGGGAAACACCATATATTTT. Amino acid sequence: CASSQERGNTIYF.

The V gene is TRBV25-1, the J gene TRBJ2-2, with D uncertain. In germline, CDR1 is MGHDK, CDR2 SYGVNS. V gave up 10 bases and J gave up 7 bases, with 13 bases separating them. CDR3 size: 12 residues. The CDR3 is CATPSPHGELFF. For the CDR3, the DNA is TGTGCCACCCCGAGCCCGCACGGGGAGCTGTTTTTT.

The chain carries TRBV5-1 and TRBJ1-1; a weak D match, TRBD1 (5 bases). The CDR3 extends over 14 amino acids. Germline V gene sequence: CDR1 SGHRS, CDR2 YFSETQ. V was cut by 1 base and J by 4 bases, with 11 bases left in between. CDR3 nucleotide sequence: TGCGCCAGCAGCTTGTGGGGAGGGGCCACTGAAGCTTTCTTT. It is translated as CASSLWGGATEAFF.

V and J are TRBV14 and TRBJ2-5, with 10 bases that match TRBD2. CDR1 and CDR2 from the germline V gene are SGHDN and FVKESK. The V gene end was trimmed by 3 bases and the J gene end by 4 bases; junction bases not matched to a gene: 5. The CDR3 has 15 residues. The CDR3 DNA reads TGTGCCAGCAGCCACTTAGCGGGGGGAATAGAGACCCAGTACTTC. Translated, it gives CASSHLAGGIETQYF.

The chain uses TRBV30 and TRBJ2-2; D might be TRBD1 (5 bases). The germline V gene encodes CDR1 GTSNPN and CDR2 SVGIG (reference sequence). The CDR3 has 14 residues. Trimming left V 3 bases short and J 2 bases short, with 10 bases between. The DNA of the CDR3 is TGTGCCTGGAGAAAAGGGGTCAACACCGGGGAGCTGTTTTTT. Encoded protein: CAWRKGVNTGELFF.

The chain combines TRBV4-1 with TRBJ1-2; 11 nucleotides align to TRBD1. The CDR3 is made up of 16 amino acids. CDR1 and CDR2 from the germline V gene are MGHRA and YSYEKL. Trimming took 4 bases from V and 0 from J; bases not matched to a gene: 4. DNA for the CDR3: TGCGCCAGCAGCCTGGGGACAGGGGGTACTAACTATGGCTACACCTTC. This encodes CASSLGTGGTNYGYTF.

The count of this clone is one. The chain's CDR3 is CATSSYPGQPQHF. CDR3 sequence (DNA): TGTGCCACCAGCAGTTATCCGGGGCAGCCCCAGCATTTT. J is TRBJ1-5 and V is TRBV15, with unresolved D. Per the germline V gene, CDR1 is LNHNV and CDR2 is YYDKDF (reference sequence). The V gene lost 3 bases and the J gene lost 7 bases, with 10 bases spanning the gap. The CDR3 loop spans 13 amino acids.

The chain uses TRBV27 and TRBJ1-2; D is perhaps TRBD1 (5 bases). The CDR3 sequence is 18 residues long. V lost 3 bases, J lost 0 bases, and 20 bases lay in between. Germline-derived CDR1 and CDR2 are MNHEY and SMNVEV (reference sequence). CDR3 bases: TGTGCCAGCAGTTTTAAAGGGGTCAGCCACCAAGCTAACTATGGCTACACCTTC. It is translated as CASSFKGVSHQANYGYTF.

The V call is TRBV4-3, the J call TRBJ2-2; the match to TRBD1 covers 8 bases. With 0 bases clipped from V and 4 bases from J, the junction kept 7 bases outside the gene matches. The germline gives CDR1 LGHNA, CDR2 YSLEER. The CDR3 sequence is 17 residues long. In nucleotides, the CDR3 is TGCGCCAGCAGCCAAGATATGAGGACAGGGATCACCGGGGAGCTGTTTTTT. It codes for CASSQDMRTGITGELFF.

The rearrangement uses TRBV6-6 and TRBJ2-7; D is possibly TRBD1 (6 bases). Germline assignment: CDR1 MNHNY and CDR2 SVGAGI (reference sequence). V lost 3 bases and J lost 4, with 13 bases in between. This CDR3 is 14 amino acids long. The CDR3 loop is CASSYRDILYEQYF. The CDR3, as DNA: TGTGCCAGCAGTTATCGGGACATTTTATACGAGCAGTACTTC.

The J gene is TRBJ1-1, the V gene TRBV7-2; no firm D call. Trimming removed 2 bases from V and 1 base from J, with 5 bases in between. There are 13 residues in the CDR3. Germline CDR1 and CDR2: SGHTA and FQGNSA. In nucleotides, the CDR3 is TGTGCCAGCAGCTTACAGTCGAACACTGAAGCTTTCTTT. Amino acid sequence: CASSLQSNTEAFF.

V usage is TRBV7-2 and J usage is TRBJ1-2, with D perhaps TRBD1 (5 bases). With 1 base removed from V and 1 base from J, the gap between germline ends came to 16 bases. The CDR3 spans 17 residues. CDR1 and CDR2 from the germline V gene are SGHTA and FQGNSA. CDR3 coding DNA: TGTGCCAGCAGCTTAGTATCGTCGAGAAGGGGTAACTATGGCTACACCTTC. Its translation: CASSLVSSRRGNYGYTF.

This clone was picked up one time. The CDR3, as DNA: TGTGCCAGCAGTTACTCGCTTGACAGGAGATACACTGAAGCTTTCTTT. Protein: CASSYSLDRRYTEAFF. The rearrangement uses TRBV6-5 and TRBJ1-1; a possible D gene is TRBD1 (6 bases). The V and J ends lost 0 bases and 3 bases respectively, with 14 bases between them. The germline gives CDR1 MNHEY, CDR2 SVGAGI. The CDR3 is made up of 16 amino acids.

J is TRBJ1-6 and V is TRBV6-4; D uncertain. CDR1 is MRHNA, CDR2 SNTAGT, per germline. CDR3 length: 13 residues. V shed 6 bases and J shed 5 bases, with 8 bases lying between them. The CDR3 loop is CASSTVNNSPLHF. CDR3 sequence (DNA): TGTGCCAGCAGCACAGTAAATAATTCACCCCTCCACTTT.

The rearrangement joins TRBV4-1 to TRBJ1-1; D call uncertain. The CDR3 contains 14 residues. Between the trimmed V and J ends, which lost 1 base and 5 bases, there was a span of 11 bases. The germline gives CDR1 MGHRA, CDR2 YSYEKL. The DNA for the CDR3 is TGCGCCAGCAGCCAAGTACTGCGGGTTACTGAAGCTTTCTTT. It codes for CASSQVLRVTEAFF.

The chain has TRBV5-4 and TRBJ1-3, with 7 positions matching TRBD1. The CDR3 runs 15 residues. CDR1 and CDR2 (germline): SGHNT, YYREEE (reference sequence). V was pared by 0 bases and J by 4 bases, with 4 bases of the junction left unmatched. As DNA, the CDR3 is TGTGCCAGCAGCTTGGAGGGGGCGTCAGGAAACACCATATATTTT. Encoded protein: CASSLEGASGNTIYF.

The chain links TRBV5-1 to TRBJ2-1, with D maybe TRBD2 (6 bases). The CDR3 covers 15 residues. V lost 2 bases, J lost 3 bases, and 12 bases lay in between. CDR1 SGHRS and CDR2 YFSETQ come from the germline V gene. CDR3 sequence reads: CASSFPRGNYNEQFF. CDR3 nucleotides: TGCGCCAGCAGCTTCCCCCGGGGGAACTACAATGAGCAGTTCTTC.

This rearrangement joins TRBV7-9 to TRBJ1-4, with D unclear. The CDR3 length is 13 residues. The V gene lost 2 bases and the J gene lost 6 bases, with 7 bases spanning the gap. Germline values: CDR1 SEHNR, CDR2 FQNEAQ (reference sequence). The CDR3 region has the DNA TGTGCCAGCAGCTTATACCGGGATGAAAAACTGTTTTTT. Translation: CASSLYRDEKLFF.

The CDR3 region is CASSQGSNQPQHF. CDR3 nucleotides: TGTGCCAGCAGCCAGGGAAGCAATCAGCCCCAGCATTTT. The V gene is TRBV7-3, the J gene TRBJ1-5, with D possibly being TRBD1 (5 bases). Germline CDR1 and CDR2: SGHTA and FQGTGA. CDR3 length equals 13 residues. Trimming shortened V by 5 bases and J by 1 base, and 6 bases separated the two germline ends.

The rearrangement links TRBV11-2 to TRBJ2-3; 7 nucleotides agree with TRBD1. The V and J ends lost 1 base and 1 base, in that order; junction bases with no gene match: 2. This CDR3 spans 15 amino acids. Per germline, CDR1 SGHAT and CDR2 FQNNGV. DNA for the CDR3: TGTGCCAGCAGCTTAGCCGGGACAGGCACAGATACGCAGTATTTT. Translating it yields CASSLAGTGTDTQYF.

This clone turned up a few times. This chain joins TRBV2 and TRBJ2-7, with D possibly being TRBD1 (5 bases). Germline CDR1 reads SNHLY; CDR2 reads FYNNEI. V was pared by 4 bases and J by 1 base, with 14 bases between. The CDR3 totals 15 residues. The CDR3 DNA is TGTGCCAGCAGTGCAGTCAGGGATACGTCCTACGAGCAGTACTTC. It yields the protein CASSAVRDTSYEQYF. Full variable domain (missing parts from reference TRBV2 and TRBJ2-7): EPEVTQTPSHQVTQMGQEVILRCVPISNHLYFYWYRQILGQKVEFLVSFYNNEISEKSEIFDDQFSVERPDGSNFTLKIRSTKLEDSAMYFCASSAVRDTSYEQYFGPGTRLTVT.